These T cell receptor beta chains were read from a single sample in a study of CD8+CD57+ T cells in acquired aplastic anemia. TCRdb re-derived calls from the reads in MiXCR, one entry per CDR3 protein. The repertoire holds 95,000 to 150,000 distinct CDR3 sequences, with under 65% as singletons. Source material: sorted CD4+, CD8+, or CD8+CD57+ T cells (not recorded which) from PBMCs. The receptors were sampled from a human donor with aplastic anemia. Each CDR3 is given with its conserved first and last residue. D genes are given only for firm matches. The size of a clone is reported for some rows only, either as once, few or many, or as a class for expanded clones.

>TRBV7-8|-|TRBJ1-1|-
TGTGCCAGCAGCCAAAACTACAGGGACACTGAAGCTTTCTTT
CASSQNYRDTEAFF
>TRBV20-1|many|TRBJ1-2|TRBD1
TGCAGTGCTAGAGAGGCCCCGGACAGGGGGCTGAGTGGCTACACCTTC
CSAREAPDRGLSGYTF
>TRBV7-9|-|TRBJ1-1|-
TGTGCCAGCAGCCCGGCCGGGGGGCCCGGGGGTGGCACTGAAGCTTTCTTT
CASSPAGGPGGGTEAFF
>TRBV7-7|-|TRBJ2-5|-
TGTGCCAGCAGCTTAGGTACAGGCTCCGGGGAGACCCAGTACTTC
CASSLGTGSGETQYF
>TRBV24-1|-|TRBJ2-7|-
TGTGCCAGCAGCGTAGGGGGTGGCGGGATGTACGAGCAGTACTTC
CASSVGGGGMYEQYF
>TRBV2|-|TRBJ2-5|-
TGTGCCAGAAATGGGCAAGCGTACCAAGAGACCCAGTACTTC
CARNGQAYQETQYF
>TRBV24-1|-|TRBJ2-1|-
TGTGCCAGCAGTTTTAACCGGTACAATGAGCAGTTCTTC
CASSFNRYNEQFF
>TRBV15|-|TRBJ1-4|TRBD1
TGTGCCACCAGCAGGGACAGGGGGGAAAAACTGTTTTTT
CATSRDRGEKLFF
>TRBV7-6|-|TRBJ2-5|-
TGTGCCAGCAGAAGAGACCTCCAAGAGACCCAGTACTTC
CASRRDLQETQYF
>TRBV20-1|-|TRBJ1-6|-
TGCAGTGCTCCAGGGACGGATTCACCCCTCCACTTT
CSAPGTDSPLHF
>TRBV29-1|-|TRBJ1-1|-
TGCAGCGGGGAGGGAGGGATAAGTGCTGAAGCTTTCTTT
CSGEGGISAEAFF
>TRBV14|few|TRBJ2-7|-
TGTGCCAGCAGCCAACTAGGGGACTACGAGCAGTACTTC
CASSQLGDYEQYF
>TRBV10-3|-|TRBJ2-5|-
TGTGCCATCAGTGAGGAAGGGTCGGGTTTCGAGACCCAGTACTTC
CAISEEGSGFETQYF
>TRBV29-1|-|TRBJ1-2|TRBD1
TGCAGCGGCAAGACAGGGACTAACTATGGCTACACCTTC
CSGKTGTNYGYTF
>TRBV10-2|-|TRBJ1-3|TRBD1
TGTGCTAGCAGCTTAGAGACAGGGCCTGGGAACACCATATATTTT
CASSLETGPGNTIYF
>TRBV19|-|TRBJ2-7|-
TGTGCCAGTAGTATAGATCCCAGGGGCGAGCAGTACTTC
CASSIDPRGEQYF
>TRBV7-2|-|TRBJ2-7|-
TGTGCCAGCAGCTCGGAACCCATACTCTACGAGCAGTACTTC
CASSSEPILYEQYF
>TRBV19|once|TRBJ2-1|-
TGTGCCAGTAGCAGACCCGGAGTTGTCGGCAATGAGCAGTCCTTC
CASSRPGVVGNEQSF
>TRBV4-1|few|TRBJ2-6|-
TGCGCCAGCAGCCAAGGGGAAGCGTCTGGGGCCAACGTCCTGACTTTC
CASSQGEASGANVLTF
>TRBV6-5|many|TRBJ1-4|-
TGTGCCAGCAGTTACGGGACGGTAACTAATGAAAAACTGTTTTTT
CASSYGTVTNEKLFF
>TRBV25-1|-|TRBJ1-2|-
TGTGCCAGCAGTCCGGGCGTTGGGGGAGGCTACACCTTC
CASSPGVGGGYTF
>TRBV28|many|TRBJ1-1|-
TGTGCCAGCAGTTTAGGACGGAACACTGAAGCTTTCTTT
CASSLGRNTEAFF
>TRBV10-3|-|TRBJ1-1|-
TGTGCCATCAGTGAGTCCGGGCGTAACACTGAAGCTTTCTTT
CAISESGRNTEAFF
>TRBV7-6|-|TRBJ2-5|-
TGTGCCAGCAGCTTAGCCAGGCAAGAGACCCAGTACTTC
CASSLARQETQYF
>TRBV3-1|-|TRBJ2-7|TRBD1
TGTGCCAGCAGCCACCGGACAGGGGCCCATGGAGGGGGATGGTACTTC
CASSHRTGAHGGGWYF
>TRBV7-8|once|TRBJ1-1|TRBD1
TGTGCCAGCAGCCAGACAGGGGCGAACACTGAAGCTTTCTTT
CASSQTGANTEAFF
>TRBV11-1|-|TRBJ2-7|TRBD2
TGTGCCAGCAGCTTAGCTGGCTCTAGCGGGGGCTACGAGCAGTACTTC
CASSLAGSSGGYEQYF
>TRBV29-1|-|TRBJ2-1|-
TGCAGCGTGATGGGGAATGAGCAGTTCTTC
CSVMGNEQFF
>TRBV2|-|TRBJ2-7|TRBD1
TGTGCTAGAGACCTGGGACAGCACTACGAGCAGTACTTC
CARDLGQHYEQYF
>TRBV14|-|TRBJ1-4|-
TGTGCCAGCAGCCAGGTCCGGGCCACCGGCGAAAAACTGTTTTTT
CASSQVRATGEKLFF
>TRBV20-1|few|TRBJ2-1|TRBD2
TGCACCAAAACCGGCCTAGCGGGGGGGCGATCTATCAATGAGCAGTTCTTC
CTKTGLAGGRSINEQFF
>TRBV15|-|TRBJ2-3|TRBD2
TGTGCCACCAGCAGCGGGGGGGACACAGATACGCAGTATTTT
CATSSGGDTDTQYF
>TRBV10-3|-|TRBJ2-7|-
TGTGCCAGCAGGGCCGGAACCTACGAGCAGTACTTC
CASRAGTYEQYF
>TRBV25-1|-|TRBJ1-1|TRBD1
TGTGCCAGCAGTGGACAGGGGGCCGGAACTGAAGCTTTCTTT
CASSGQGAGTEAFF